The T cell receptor (beta chain) described here comes from a study of blood T cell repertoires in COVID-19. Study-wide background: The United States, Italy and Spain were the sources of the acute and convalescent COVID-19 samples. PBMCs, B-cell-depleted T cells, or T cells were the source of the cDNA or gDNA that made up the material.

While infection was still active, Seattle patients were enrolled and then followed longitudinally. In the study's own analysis: Quantification of nucleated cells was approximated via reference gene primer amplification. The table came from immunoSEQ multiplex PCR; TCRdb's copy has only in-frame clones and leaves some out. That table supplies the V and J calls and clone size; D and trimming were determined from the DNA. The table shows some 180,000 clones, with roughly 77% occurring only once. The V gene end was trimmed by 3 bases and the J gene end by 4 bases; junction bases not matched to a gene: 9. There are 19 residues in the CDR3. From germline, CDR1 is LNHDA and CDR2 SQIVND (reference sequence).

Sample: peripheral blood. The sequence was collected from a middle-aged woman with COVID-19, enrolled during active disease. V is TRBV19 and J is TRBJ2-2, with 15 bases aligning to TRBD2. The CDR3: CASSMVGLAGGPGTGELFF. As DNA, the CDR3 is TGTGCCAGTAGTATGGTCGGACTAGCGGGGGGGCCCGGCACCGGGGAGCTGTTTTTT. Combining the CDR3 with reference TRBV19 and TRBJ2-2 gives the whole variable domain DGGITQSPKYLFRKEGQNVTLSCEQNLNHDAMYWYRQDPGQGLRLIYYSQIVNDFQKGDIAEGYSVSREKKESFPLTVTSAQKNPTAFYLCASSMVGLAGGPGTGELFFGEGSRLTVL.